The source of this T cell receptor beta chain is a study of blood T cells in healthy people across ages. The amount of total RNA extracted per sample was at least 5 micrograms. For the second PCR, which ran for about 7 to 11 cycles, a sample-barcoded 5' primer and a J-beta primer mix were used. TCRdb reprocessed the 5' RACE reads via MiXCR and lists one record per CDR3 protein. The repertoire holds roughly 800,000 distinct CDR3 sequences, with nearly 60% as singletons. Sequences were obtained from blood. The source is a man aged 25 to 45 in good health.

CDR3 in DNA: TGTGCCGTGACTAGCTACAATGAGCAGTTCTTC. Protein product: CAVTSYNEQFF. The chain employs TRBV30 and TRBJ2-1; possible D gene TRBD2, 6 bases. Trimming shortened V by 8 bases and J by 3 bases, and 8 bases separated the two germline ends. Germline values: CDR1 GTSNPN, CDR2 SVGIG (reference sequence). The length of the CDR3 is 11 residues.